One sample yielded the 32 T cell receptor beta chains listed below, sequenced in a study of metastatic and nonmetastatic thyroid tumors. None of the patients had undergone any treatment ahead of thyroid surgery. TCRdb ran MiXCR on the PCR reads. The table lists around 30,000 clones, 15% of them singletons. The sequenced material came from blood. All receptors derive from a male donor with papillary thyroid cancer or a benign thyroid nodule (not recorded which). Some clones in this sample may be carry-over from other donors' samples.

This clone was counted many times. The chain is built from TRBV6-1 and TRBJ2-3, with 9 bases identical to TRBD1. With 9 bases clipped from V and 1 base from J, the junction kept 5 bases outside the gene matches. The CDR3 is made up of 14 amino acids. CDR1 is MNHNS, CDR2 SASEGT, per germline. The CDR3, as DNA: TGTGCCAGTGGACAGGGGATGGGCACAGATACGCAGTATTTT. Its protein is CASGQGMGTDTQYF.

This clone was detected ten times or more. The V and J genes are TRBV11-1 and TRBJ2-3; TRBD2 might be the D (6 bases). The V end was cut by 1 base, the J end by 2 bases, with 10 bases between. From germline, CDR1 is SGHAT and CDR2 FQDESV (reference sequence). CDR3 size: 15 residues. CDR3 in amino acids: CASSLGGRPTDTQYF. CDR3 DNA: TGTGCCAGCAGCTTAGGGGGGAGGCCCACAGATACGCAGTATTTT.

This sequence joins TRBV6-5 and TRBJ1-4, with TRBD1 as a possible D gene (5 bases). Germline CDR1 MNHEY, CDR2 SVGAGI. V gave up 0 bases and J gave up 0 bases, with 11 bases separating them. This CDR3 is 17 amino acids long. In nucleotides, the CDR3 is TGTGCCAGCAGTTACTCGAGTTTGGGACCAACTAATGAAAAACTGTTTTTT. Translated, it gives CASSYSSLGPTNEKLFF.

This clone was recorded at least ten times. This chain uses TRBV7-9 with TRBJ2-7; 12 nucleotides line up with TRBD1. Trimming removed 1 base from V and 0 bases from J; junction bases left unmatched: 7. The CDR3 extends over 18 amino acids. CDR1 and CDR2 from the germline V gene are SEHNR and FQNEAQ (reference sequence). CDR3 in DNA: TGTGCCAGCAGCTTAGGAGGGGGACAGGGGGCGAGCTCCTACGAGCAGTACTTC. Protein: CASSLGGGQGASSYEQYF.

This clone was recorded many times. The chain carries TRBV11-1 and TRBJ2-3; 12 bases are a match to TRBD2. Per germline, CDR1 SGHAT and CDR2 FQDESV (reference sequence). The CDR3 consists of 17 residues. V was pared by 5 bases and J by 2 bases, with 8 bases of the junction left unmatched. The CDR3 DNA is TGTGCCAGCAGCCCCGGACTAGCGGGAACGATCACAGATACGCAGTATTTT. Its translation is CASSPGLAGTITDTQYF. The full variable domain, rest sourced from reference TRBV11-1 and TRBJ2-3, is EAEVAQSPRYKITEKSQAVAFWCDPISGHATLYWYRQILGQGPELLVQFQDESVVDDSQLPKDRFSAERLKGVDSTLKIQPAELGDSAMYLCASSPGLAGTITDTQYFGPGTRLTVL.

This clone was seen ten or more times. The chain recombines TRBV5-1 with TRBJ2-3; D possibly uses TRBD1 or TRBD2 (7 bases each). The CDR3 is 15 amino acids. Trimming took 4 bases from V and 0 from J, leaving 12 bases between them. The germline V gene has CDR1 SGHRS and CDR2 YFSETQ. The CDR3 region has the DNA TGCGCCAGCAGCCAGGGGGGGGGCAGCACAGATACGCAGTATTTT. The encoded protein is CASSQGGGSTDTQYF.

This clone counts as medium-sized. The chain couples TRBV12-3 or TRBV12-4 to TRBJ2-7, with TRBD2 as a possible D gene (6 bases). The germline V and J ends were trimmed by 7 bases and 0 bases, with 16 bases remaining between them. The CDR3 contains 15 residues. In nucleotides, the CDR3 is TGTGCCAGCACCGCCGGGGGACCCACCTCCTACGAGCAGTACTTC. As protein: CASTAGGPTSYEQYF.

V usage is TRBV7-6 and J usage is TRBJ1-2; 8 bases align to TRBD1. Trimming removed 5 bases from V and 0 bases from J; junction bases left unmatched: 5. The V gene's germline CDR1 is SGHVS and CDR2 FNYEAQ. This CDR3 comprises 15 residues. The CDR3 nucleotides read TGTGCCAGCAGCCCTCAACAGGGGGCTAACTATGGCTACACCTTC. Its translation is CASSPQQGANYGYTF. Using reference TRBV7-6 and TRBJ1-2 for the parts outside the CDR3, the full variable domain is GAGVSQSPRYKVTKRGQDVALRCDPISGHVSLYWYRQALGQGPEFLTYFNYEAQQDKSGLPNDRFSAERPEGSISTLTIQRTEQRDSAMYRCASSPQQGANYGYTFGSGTRLTVV.

The chain couples TRBV10-3 to TRBJ2-1; D is perhaps TRBD1 or TRBD2 (6 bases each). The CDR3 totals 16 residues. With 0 bases removed from V and 7 bases from J, the gap between germline ends came to 16 bases. Germline lookup yields CDR1 ENHRY and CDR2 SYGVKD. CDR3 nucleotide sequence: TGTGCCATCAGTGAGTCCGGGGGCGGGGCGGATAATGAGCAGTTCTTC. Translated: CAISESGGGADNEQFF.

This clone was seen many times. The chain employs TRBV2 and TRBJ1-6; D is unresolved. This CDR3 has 14 residues. Germline loops: CDR1 SNHLY, CDR2 FYNNEI. V lost 7 bases to trimming and J lost 7 bases, with 14 bases between them. CDR3 residues: CASKVEFSNSPLHF. CDR3 coding DNA: TGTGCCAGCAAGGTGGAATTCTCCAATTCACCCCTCCACTTT.

Comment on this clone: This may be a read error, as it is one base from a much larger clone. The J gene is TRBJ1-1, the V gene TRBV2; D unresolved. Germline loops: CDR1 SNHLY, CDR2 FYNNEI. V was shortened by 6 bases and J by 1 base, with 12 bases between the two germline ends. This CDR3 has 14 amino acids. The CDR3 spells CASSYPVPNTEAFF. CDR3 sequence (DNA): TGTGCCAGCAGCTATCCGGTTCCGAACACTGAAGCTTTCTTT.

About this clone: The germline gene is not matched at one end of the junction; a read error may be the cause. The chain carries TRBV7-3 and TRBJ2-2, with D possibly TRBD2 on 7 matching bases. CDR1 is SGHTA, CDR2 FQGTGA, per germline. The CDR3 spans 16 residues. This chain's CDR3 is CASSAWGGDMSGGLFF. In nucleotides, the CDR3 is TGTGCCAGCAGCGCATGGGGAGGGGACATGTCCGGGGGGCTGTTTTTT.

This clone came up a few times. This could be a read error, since a much larger clone is one nucleotide away. This sample includes further DNA sequences coding for the same CDR3. The chain's CDR3 is CATSRDRGLAGANVLTF. CDR3 in DNA: TGTGCCACTAGCAGAGACAGGGGGCTGGCTGGGGCCAACGTCCTGACTTTC. V usage is TRBV15 and J usage is TRBJ2-6, with 10 positions matching TRBD1. From germline, CDR1 is LNHNV and CDR2 YYDKDF (reference sequence). The CDR3 consists of 17 residues.

Many counts were recorded for this clone. V is TRBV24-1 and J is TRBJ2-1, with TRBD2 matching over 9 bases. Trimming took 2 bases from V and 5 from J; bases not matched to a gene: 3. Germline CDR1 and CDR2: KGHDR and SFDVKD. This CDR3 contains 15 residues. This chain's CDR3 is CATSDSERGDNEQFF. The CDR3 coding sequence is TGTGCCACCAGTGATTCTGAGCGGGGGGACAATGAGCAGTTCTTC.

This clone is medium-sized in the sample. This sequence joins TRBV6-1 and TRBJ2-6; 8 nucleotides match TRBD1. The CDR3 spans 16 residues. The junction had 3 bases not matched to a gene; V was cut back by 5 bases and J by 0 bases. CDR1 MNHNS and CDR2 SASEGT come from the germline V gene. The CDR3: CASSWDRISGANVLTF. The CDR3, as DNA: TGTGCCAGCAGTTGGGACAGGATCTCTGGGGCCAACGTCCTGACTTTC.

This clone was seen repeatedly, ten times or more. The rearrangement joins TRBV11-2 to TRBJ2-5, with D uncertain. The germline gives CDR1 SGHAT, CDR2 FQNNGV. This CDR3 spans 13 amino acids. V shed 2 bases and J shed 0 bases, with 4 bases lying between them. This CDR3 reads CASSLSYQETQYF. In DNA form, the CDR3 reads TGTGCCAGCAGCTTAAGCTACCAAGAGACCCAGTACTTC.

Ten or more counts support this clone. Here the CDR3 reads CASSQTVGETQYF. CDR3 nucleotide sequence: TGTGCCAGCAGCCAGACGGTCGGGGAGACCCAGTACTTC. This chain connects TRBV14 to TRBJ2-5; D not certain. The CDR3 is made up of 13 amino acids. V was clipped by 3 bases and J by 5 bases, with 10 bases between them. Germline V gene data show CDR1 as SGHDN and CDR2 as FVKESK.

This clone was seen repeatedly, ten times or more. This rearrangement joins TRBV7-2 to TRBJ2-2, with unresolved D. CDR1 SGHTA and CDR2 FQGNSA come from the germline V gene. Trimming stripped 1 base from V and 7 bases from J, with 4 bases between. This CDR3 contains 12 residues. CDR3 in amino acids: CASSLGHGELFF. CDR3 bases: TGTGCCAGCAGCTTAGGTCACGGGGAGCTGTTTTTT.

A few counts support this clone. V gene TRBV6-1 combines with J gene TRBJ2-5, with 8 nucleotides matching TRBD2. Germline V gives CDR1 MNHNS, CDR2 SASEGT. The CDR3 contains 15 residues. V was clipped by 8 bases and J by 4 bases; unmatched bases: 12. As DNA, the CDR3 is TGTGCCAGCCTGCTAGGACTAGCCCGCAGAGAGACCCAGTACTTC. Its translation: CASLLGLARRETQYF.

The V gene is TRBV28, the J gene TRBJ1-2; possibly TRBD1 for D (6 bases). Trimming removed 7 bases from V and 10 bases from J, with 19 bases in between. CDR1 and CDR2 (germline): MDHEN, SYDVKM. The CDR3 spans 13 residues. For the CDR3, the DNA is TGTGCCAGCATTTTGTCCAACAGGGTTGTCTACACCTTC. Protein: CASILSNRVVYTF.

As for this clone: A read error may explain this, as a much larger clone is one base away. The chain carries TRBV6-2 or TRBV6-3 and TRBJ2-4, with TRBD1 identical over 7 bases. This CDR3 region has 15 residues. Germline CDR1 MNHEY, CDR2 SVGEGT. V lost 0 bases, J lost 10 bases, and 9 bases stayed unmatched. CDR3 sequence (DNA): TGTGCCAGCAGTTACTCCAACAGGGGTGAGGAAATTCAGTACTTC. This translates into CASSYSNRGEEIQYF.

This clone was picked up a small number of times. This rearrangement joins TRBV6-5 to TRBJ2-2, with D perhaps matching TRBD1 (6 bases). This CDR3 is built from 13 residues. V was cut by 4 bases and J by 7 bases, with 10 bases left in between. Per germline, CDR1 MNHEY and CDR2 SVGAGI. This chain's CDR3 is CASSWKGHGELFF. The CDR3 DNA follows: TGTGCCAGCAGTTGGAAGGGACACGGGGAGCTGTTTTTT.

This clone came up many times. Possible read error: a much larger clone is one base away. Other DNA sequences of this sample code for an identical CDR3. The chain links TRBV7-6 to TRBJ2-2; D perhaps matches TRBD2 (5 bases). CDR1 and CDR2 (germline): SGHVS, FNYEAQ. This CDR3 contains 15 residues. In nucleotides, the CDR3 is TGTGCCAGCAGCTTACAGACCCAGAACACCGGGGAGCTGTTCTTT. Residues: CASSLQTQNTGELFF.

Many counts were recorded for this clone. The chain's CDR3 is CASSPSGNTEAFF. The CDR3 DNA is TGTGCCAGCAGCCCCTCGGGGAACACTGAAGCTTTCTTT. The chain employs TRBV7-9 and TRBJ1-1; no clear D gene. CDR1 SEHNR and CDR2 FQNEAQ come from the germline V gene (reference sequence). The CDR3 is 13 residues long. The ends were cut back, 5 bases at V and 1 base at J, with 8 bases in the middle.

This clone is medium-sized in the sample. V and J are TRBV2 and TRBJ2-7; D is ambiguous. Germline assignment: CDR1 SNHLY and CDR2 FYNNEI. CDR3 length equals 14 residues. Trimming removed 4 bases from V and 2 bases from J, with 12 bases in between. The CDR3 region is CASSVDQLAYEQYF. The DNA for the CDR3 is TGTGCCAGCAGTGTGGACCAATTGGCCTACGAGCAGTACTTC.

This clone was detected many times. The chain employs TRBV20-1 and TRBJ1-5; 10 bases fit TRBD1. V lost 1 base to trimming and J lost 6 bases; unmatched junction nucleotides: 3. CDR3 size: 14 residues. The germline gives CDR1 DFQATT, CDR2 SNEGSKA (reference sequence). CDR3 nucleotides: TGCAGTGCTAGAGGAAGACAGGGGGCTCAGCCCCAGCATTTT. Protein: CSARGRQGAQPQHF.

This clone was counted at least ten times. V and J are TRBV27 and TRBJ2-1; D tentatively reads TRBD1 or TRBD2 (5 bases each). Trimming removed 10 bases from V and 4 bases from J, with 17 bases in between. The V gene's germline CDR1 is MNHEY and CDR2 SMNVEV (reference sequence). This CDR3 contains 14 residues. CDR3 coding DNA: TGTGCCACCGCAAACAGTGGGGGTTACAATGAGCAGTTCTTC. It translates to CATANSGGYNEQFF.

In the case of this clone: A read error may produce the germline difference seen at one junction end. J is TRBJ2-5 and V is TRBV19, with unresolved D. Germline CDR1 LNHDA, CDR2 SQIVND (reference sequence). The CDR3 loop spans 13 amino acids. The chain's CDR3 is CASSISGDDTHYF. The CDR3 DNA follows: TGTGCCAGTAGTATTTCCGGTGATGACACCCATTACTTC.

This clone appeared many times. The V call is TRBV5-6, the J call TRBJ2-5, with D perhaps matching TRBD1 (6 bases). Germline V gives CDR1 SGHDT, CDR2 YYEEEE. This CDR3 region has 16 residues. The germline V and J ends were trimmed by 2 bases and 5 bases, with 19 bases remaining between them. The CDR3 sequence is CASSFLVGAERETQYF. CDR3 in DNA: TGTGCCAGCAGCTTTCTCGTGGGGGCCGAACGGGAGACCCAGTACTTC.

This clone was seen at least ten times. The V gene is TRBV5-1, the J gene TRBJ2-3; D may correspond to TRBD1 or TRBD2 (5 bases each). The CDR3 runs to 14 residues. The germline V and J ends were trimmed by 1 base and 2 bases, with 8 bases remaining between them. From germline, CDR1 is SGHRS and CDR2 YFSETQ. The CDR3 reads CASSLWGNTDTQYF. DNA for the CDR3: TGCGCCAGCAGCTTGTGGGGGAACACAGATACGCAGTATTTT.

To note about this clone: Relative to the germline gene, one junction end is altered; a read error may explain this. Distinct nucleotide sequences in the sample also encode this CDR3. This chain links TRBV11-2 with TRBJ2-7; no reliable D call. In germline, CDR1 is SGHAT, CDR2 FQNNGV. This CDR3 is built from 12 residues. As DNA, the CDR3 is TGTGCCAGCAGCTTAGGGGCTTACGAACAGTACTTC. Translating it yields CASSLGAYEQYF. The complete variable domain, with remaining parts taken from reference TRBV11-2 and TRBJ2-7, reads EAGVAQSPRYKIIEKRQSVAFWCNPISGHATLYWYQQILGQGPKLLIQFQNNGVVDDSQLPKDRFSAERLKGVDSTLKIQPAKLEDSAVYLCASSLGAYEQYFGPGTRLTVT.

This clone was observed at least ten times. The chain has TRBV19 and TRBJ1-5; D is possibly TRBD1 (5 bases). The germline V and J ends were trimmed by 7 bases and 0 bases, with 13 bases remaining between them. The CDR3 has 15 residues. The germline V gene has CDR1 LNHDA and CDR2 SQIVND (reference sequence). CDR3 coding DNA: TGTGCCAGTATCCGGACACCTTATAGCAATCAGCCCCAGCATTTT. Amino acids: CASIRTPYSNQPQHF.